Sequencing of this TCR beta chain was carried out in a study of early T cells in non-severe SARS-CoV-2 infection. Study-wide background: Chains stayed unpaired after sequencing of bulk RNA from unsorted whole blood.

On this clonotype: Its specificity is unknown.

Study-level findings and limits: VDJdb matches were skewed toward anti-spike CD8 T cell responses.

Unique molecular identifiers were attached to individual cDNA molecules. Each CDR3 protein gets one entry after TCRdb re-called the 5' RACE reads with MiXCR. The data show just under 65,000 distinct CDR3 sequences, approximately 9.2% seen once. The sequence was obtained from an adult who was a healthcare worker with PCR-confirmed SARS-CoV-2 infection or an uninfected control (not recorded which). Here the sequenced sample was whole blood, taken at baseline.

The CDR3 DNA is TGTGCCAGCAGTGAGCGGGGGGTAGAAGCTTTCTTT. It is translated as CASSERGVEAFF. This chain joins TRBV2 and TRBJ1-1; possibly TRBD1 for D (5 bases). V lost 3 bases and J lost 8, with 10 bases in between. CDR1 and CDR2 (germline): SNHLY, FYNNEI. The CDR3 runs 12 residues.